These T cell receptor beta chains were read from a single sample in a study of blood T cell repertoires in COVID-19. Only in-frame clones appear in the TCRdb table, and some are missing; sequencing was by immunoSEQ multiplex PCR. The repertoire holds about 140,000 clones, with approximately 86% as singletons. Sequencing used peripheral blood. The source of these receptors is a woman aged 55-75 years with acute or convalescent COVID-19. CDR3s include the opening cysteine and the closing phenylalanine or tryptophan. D genes are given only for firm matches. The size entry is marked missing in some rows and otherwise reads once, few, many or a size class.

TRBJ1-2 . TRBV10-2 . CASRDGEVRGYTF TGCGCCAGCAGGGACGGGGAGGTTCGTGGCTACACCTTC
TRBJ2-1 TRBD2 TRBV9 . CASSVAGTRAHVEQFF TGTGCCAGCAGCGTAGCCGGGACTAGAGCCCACGTGGAGCAGTTCTTC
TRBJ1-1 . TRBV28 . CASSYGLHMNTEAFF TGTGCCAGCAGTTACGGACTCCACATGAACACTGAAGCTTTCTTT
TRBJ1-3 . TRBV29-1 . CSVYLDSGNTIYF TGCAGCGTCTACCTAGACTCTGGAAACACCATATATTTT
TRBJ2-1 TRBD2 TRBV11-2 . CASSLISGGLYNEQFF TGTGCCAGCAGTCTAATTAGCGGGGGGCTATACAATGAGCAGTTCTTC
TRBJ2-6 . TRBV7-9 . CASTPRGGPGANVLTF TGTGCCAGCACCCCCCGTGGCGGCCCTGGGGCCAACGTCCTGACTTTC
TRBJ2-7 TRBD1 TRBV7-8 . CASSLSTGSSYEQYF TGTGCCAGCAGCTTATCGACAGGGAGCTCCTACGAGCAGTACTTC
TRBJ2-1 . TRBV28 . CASSWGQSYNEQFF TGTGCCAGCAGTTGGGGACAATCCTACAATGAGCAGTTCTTC
TRBJ2-7 TRBD2 TRBV28 . CASSFPRTSGGAYEQYF TGTGCCAGCAGTTTTCCTCGGACTAGCGGGGGGGCCTACGAGCAGTACTTC
TRBJ2-7 TRBD1 TRBV19 . CASSIGTGLDVGQYF TGTGCCAGTAGTATCGGGACAGGGCTCGATGTGGGGCAGTACTTC
TRBJ2-1 TRBD1 TRBV24-1 once CATSDYLGTGLNEQFF TGTGCCACCAGTGATTACCTCGGGACAGGGCTCAATGAGCAGTTCTTC